The 30 T cell receptor beta chains below all came from one sample that was sequenced in a study of control samples from healthy donors and cancer patients. Clones were sequenced by immunoSEQ multiplex PCR, and TCRdb holds only the in-frame ones, with some missing. The table records roughly 130,000 clones, 70% to 90% of them present only once. The sequencing sample was made of blood. The source of these receptors is a man aged 45-60 years in good health.

This chain uses TRBV9 with TRBJ2-3, with D hard to call. The V end was cut by 0 bases, the J end by 2 bases, with 10 bases between. Germline V gene sequence: CDR1 SGDLS, CDR2 YYNGEE. The CDR3 is 15 amino acids. The CDR3 sequence: CASSVGIASTDTQYF. As DNA, the CDR3 is TGTGCCAGCAGCGTAGGAATAGCTTCCACAGATACGCAGTATTTT.

V is TRBV19 and J is TRBJ2-2, with 10 bases that match TRBD2. The CDR3 contains 16 residues. CDR1 is LNHDA and CDR2 is SQIVND in the germline V gene (reference sequence). Trimming took 3 bases from V and 4 from J; bases not matched to a gene: 5. The CDR3, as DNA: TGTGCCAGTAGTATGTCAGCGGGGGGGCTCACCGGGGAGCTGTTTTTT. Translated: CASSMSAGGLTGELFF.

This chain uses TRBV6-4 with TRBJ2-7; tentatively, D is TRBD2 (5 bases). CDR1 and CDR2 (germline): MRHNA, SNTAGT. Trimming took off 2 bases at V and 2 bases at J, with 25 bases between the two ends. This CDR3 contains 19 residues. CDR3 nucleotides: TGTGCCAGCAGTGACCGTCATTCCCGGTTGGAGCGGAACCCCTACGAGCAGTACTTC. Translation: CASSDRHSRLERNPYEQYF.

The DNA for the CDR3 is TGTGCCAGCAGTGACGGCCGGAACACTGAAGCTTTCTTT. Protein: CASSDGRNTEAFF. The chain recombines TRBV2 with TRBJ1-1, with D unresolved. Germline CDR1 and CDR2: SNHLY and FYNNEI. There are 13 residues in the CDR3. V gave up 3 bases and J gave up 1 base, with 6 bases separating them.

The genes are TRBV4-1 and TRBJ1-6, with D perhaps matching TRBD1 (5 bases). This CDR3 has 14 residues. Trimming cost V 4 bases and J 6 bases, with 10 bases left between them. In germline, CDR1 is MGHRA, CDR2 YSYEKL. The CDR3 nucleotides read TGCGCCAGCAGCCCCGCAGGGCCTAATTCACCCCTCCACTTT. Protein: CASSPAGPNSPLHF.

The chain carries TRBV13 and TRBJ2-1, with a weak D call TRBD1 (5 bases). Germline V gene lookup returns CDR1 PRHDT and CDR2 FYEKMQ (reference sequence). This CDR3 has 15 residues. V lost 3 bases and J lost 0, with 9 bases in between. CDR3 loop: CASSLGRSSYNEQFF. The DNA for the CDR3 is TGTGCCAGCAGCTTGGGGCGGAGCTCCTACAATGAGCAGTTCTTC.

This clone was observed once. The chain is built from TRBV7-8 and TRBJ2-7; D is ambiguous. Per the germline V gene, CDR1 is SGHVS and CDR2 is FQNEAQ. The V end lost 1 base, the J end lost 5 bases, and 15 bases lay between the germline ends. This CDR3 has 15 residues. CDR3 amino acids: CASSLDPFLGHEQYF. The CDR3 DNA reads TGTGCCAGCAGCTTAGACCCTTTTCTGGGCCACGAGCAGTACTTC.

V and J are TRBV28 and TRBJ2-5; TRBD1 matches 9 bases. Germline CDR1 is MDHEN and CDR2 is SYDVKM. This CDR3 comprises 15 residues. Trimming cost V 5 bases and J 5 bases; bases outside gene matches: 9. CDR3 nucleotide sequence: TGTGCCAGCAGTGCTGACAGGGGGTCTGGGGAGACCCAGTACTTC. Its protein is CASSADRGSGETQYF.

The DNA of the CDR3 is TGTGCCAGCAGTGAAGGGTCGGACAGCCCCTACAATGAGCAGTTCTTC. This codes for CASSEGSDSPYNEQFF. The rearrangement uses TRBV6-1 and TRBJ2-1, with D possibly being TRBD1 (6 bases). Germline CDR1 reads MNHNS; CDR2 reads SASEGT. This CDR3 contains 16 residues. V was shortened by 1 base and J by 2 bases, with 12 bases between the two germline ends.

This sequence joins TRBV5-1 and TRBJ2-3; no reliable D call. Germline V gives CDR1 SGHRS, CDR2 YFSETQ. Trimming removed 0 bases at V and 3 bases at J, with 8 bases between. This CDR3 has 14 amino acids. The CDR3 region is CASSLVGRTDTQYF. CDR3 coding DNA: TGCGCCAGCAGCTTGGTTGGACGAACAGATACGCAGTATTTT.

The gene calls are TRBV27 and TRBJ1-5, with D possibly matching TRBD1 (5 bases). V lost 3 bases and J 9 bases, leaving 9 bases between the germline ends. The CDR3 loop spans 12 amino acids. CDR1 and CDR2 (germline): MNHEY, SMNVEV (reference sequence). For the CDR3, the DNA is TGTGCCAGCAGTTTGAATGGGGGGCCCCAGCATTTT. Amino acids: CASSLNGGPQHF.

This clone was seen only once. V is TRBV11-2 and J is TRBJ2-5; D call uncertain. The CDR3 is made up of 14 amino acids. Germline V CDR1 and CDR2: SGHAT, FQNNGV. V was shortened by 4 bases and J by 2 bases, with 11 bases between the two germline ends. The CDR3 nucleotides read TGTGCCAGCAGCTCGACAATCCGGCAAGAGACCCAGTACTTC. It yields the protein CASSSTIRQETQYF.

V gene TRBV30 combines with J gene TRBJ1-4; the D is unclear. This CDR3 has 15 residues. Germline CDR1 GTSNPN, CDR2 SVGIG (reference sequence). The V end was cut by 0 bases, the J end by 1 base, with 9 bases between. The CDR3 region is CAWSVDGLTNEKLFF. The CDR3, as DNA: TGTGCCTGGAGTGTGGATGGCCTAACTAATGAAAAACTGTTTTTT.

This chain uses TRBV24-1 with TRBJ2-2; 11 bases map to TRBD1. V lost 3 bases and J lost 3; bases outside the gene matches: 5. Looked up from germline, CDR1 is KGHDR and CDR2 is SFDVKD. This CDR3 comprises 17 residues. CDR3 in amino acids: CATSDAGTGGYTGELFF. Written as DNA, the CDR3 is TGTGCCACCAGTGATGCCGGGACAGGGGGATACACCGGGGAGCTGTTTTTT.

A few counts support this clone. This chain links TRBV14 with TRBJ2-7; TRBD2 is a possible D gene (5 bases). The CDR3 runs to 13 residues. Trimming removed 1 base at V and 8 bases at J, with 12 bases between. Germline CDR1 is SGHDN and CDR2 is FVKESK. CDR3 bases: TGTGCCAGCAGCCAAGGGGTAGCGAGTAAGCAGTACTTC. This codes for CASSQGVASKQYF.

The V call is TRBV29-1, the J call TRBJ2-1; 13 bases match TRBD2. This CDR3 has 16 residues. Germline CDR1 and CDR2: SQVTM and ANQGSEA. Trimming took 6 bases from V and 0 from J; bases not matched to a gene: 5. The CDR3 sequence is CSVAGTSGDSYNEQFF. The CDR3 bases are TGCAGCGTGGCCGGGACTAGCGGGGACTCCTACAATGAGCAGTTCTTC.

This clone has just one count. This chain connects TRBV18 to TRBJ2-3; the D gene could be TRBD1 or TRBD2 (5 bases each). The CDR3 contains 13 residues. V lost 4 bases to trimming and J lost 3 bases, with 8 bases between them. CDR1 KGHSH and CDR2 LQKENI come from the germline V gene. CDR3 loop: CASSRDATDTQYF. For the CDR3, the DNA is TGTGCCAGCTCACGGGACGCTACAGATACGCAGTATTTT.

This clone came up once. The chain uses TRBV7-6 and TRBJ2-1; 12 nucleotides line up with TRBD2. The CDR3 runs to 16 residues. Germline-derived CDR1 and CDR2 are SGHVS and FNYEAQ. The trim removed 5 bases at V and 1 base at J, leaving 3 bases unmatched. The CDR3 DNA is TGTGCCAGCAGCCTGACTAGCGGGGGTTCCTACAATGAGCAGTTCTTC. Translating gives CASSLTSGGSYNEQFF.

The chain is built from TRBV10-3 and TRBJ1-3, with TRBD1 matching over 8 bases. CDR3 length: 14 residues. Trimming at V came to 6 bases and at J to 4 bases, leaving 5 bases not matched to a gene. Germline V gene data show CDR1 as ENHRY and CDR2 as SYGVKD. Written as DNA, the CDR3 is TGTGCCATCAGGAGGACAGGGTCAGGAAACACCATATATTTT. Residues: CAIRRTGSGNTIYF.

The chain joins TRBV6-5 to TRBJ1-1; weak D call: TRBD1 (6 bases). In germline, CDR1 is MNHEY, CDR2 SVGAGI. The V end lost 6 bases, the J end lost 8 bases, and 13 bases lay between the germline ends. The CDR3 sequence is 12 residues long. The CDR3 coding sequence is TGTGCCAGCAGATCCGGGACATTAGAAGCTTTCTTT. As protein: CASRSGTLEAFF.

This CDR3 reads CASSMSTGNYGYTF. Here the CDR3 DNA reads TGTGCCAGTAGTATGTCGACAGGGAACTATGGCTACACCTTC. V usage is TRBV19 and J usage is TRBJ1-2, with TRBD1 matching 7 bases. V was pared by 3 bases and J by 2 bases, with 3 bases of the junction left unmatched. Germline V gives CDR1 LNHDA, CDR2 SQIVND (reference sequence). The CDR3 is made up of 14 amino acids.

This chain uses TRBV7-2 with TRBJ1-1; D not resolved. Trimming stripped 2 bases from V and 3 bases from J, with 7 bases between. Germline CDR1 is SGHTA and CDR2 is FQGNSA. This CDR3 is built from 13 residues. CDR3 nucleotides: TGTGCCAGCAGCTTAAATAGGGACACTGAAGCTTTCTTT. It is translated as CASSLNRDTEAFF.

The chain is built from TRBV5-1 and TRBJ2-5; D call uncertain. The CDR3 is made up of 14 amino acids. Germline values: CDR1 SGHRS, CDR2 YFSETQ. V shed 4 bases and J shed 4 bases, with 14 bases lying between them. CDR3 sequence reads: CASSRSAGGETQYF. CDR3 DNA: TGCGCCAGCAGCCGGAGTGCAGGCGGAGAGACCCAGTACTTC.

The sample holds one count of this clone. This chain connects TRBV9 to TRBJ2-7; the match to TRBD1 covers 9 bases. Germline values: CDR1 SGDLS, CDR2 YYNGEE. The J segment lost 5 bases and the V segment lost 2 bases, leaving 11 bases of the junction unmatched. The CDR3 is 16 amino acids. CDR3 sequence (DNA): TGTGCCAGCAGCGTTAGTCCCGGGACAGGGTCTAACGAGCAGTACTTC. It specifies CASSVSPGTGSNEQYF.

By share of the sample, this clone is medium-sized. The chain uses TRBV5-4 and TRBJ1-1; 9 bases align to TRBD1. Looked up from germline, CDR1 is SGHNT and CDR2 is YYREEE (reference sequence). There are 16 residues in the CDR3. With V trimmed by 3 bases and J by 3 bases, 9 bases remained unmatched. DNA for the CDR3: TGTGCCAGCAGCTCCCGGACAGGGGTAAGGTACACTGAAGCTTTCTTT. Translation: CASSSRTGVRYTEAFF.

V and J are TRBV5-4 and TRBJ2-5, with D tentatively TRBD2 (5 bases). V was pared by 4 bases and J by 0 bases, with 13 bases between. This CDR3 spans 15 amino acids. Germline V gene lookup returns CDR1 SGHNT and CDR2 YYREEE (reference sequence). The CDR3 coding sequence is TGTGCCAGCAGCCCCGGGGATCCCCACCAAGAGACCCAGTACTTC. It translates to CASSPGDPHQETQYF.

J is TRBJ1-1 and V is TRBV27; 12 positions agree with TRBD1. Germline loops: CDR1 MNHEY, CDR2 SMNVEV (reference sequence). The CDR3 runs 17 residues. J gave up 6 bases and V 7 bases, and 15 bases lay outside the gene matches. The chain's CDR3 is CASTRRDRGPTGPEAFF. As DNA, the CDR3 is TGTGCCAGCACCCGCCGGGACAGGGGGCCCACCGGGCCTGAAGCTTTCTTT.

The V and J genes are TRBV19 and TRBJ1-3; D gene ambiguous. CDR1 is LNHDA and CDR2 is SQIVND in the germline V gene (reference sequence). The V end lost 3 bases, the J end lost 3 bases, and 15 bases lay between the germline ends. CDR3 size: 16 residues. Written as DNA, the CDR3 is TGTGCCAGTAGTATCCCCGGCCGTTTGGTTGGAAACACCATATATTTT. Its translation is CASSIPGRLVGNTIYF.

CDR3 nucleotides: TGTGCCAGTAGTAACGTGGCCTACGAGCAGTACTTC. Protein: CASSNVAYEQYF. The chain has TRBV19 and TRBJ2-7, with no clear D. CDR1 is LNHDA and CDR2 is SQIVND in the germline V gene (reference sequence). Trimming pared 4 bases from V and 2 bases from J, leaving 6 bases between. CDR3 length equals 12 residues.

This clone has just a few counts. The chain employs TRBV28 and TRBJ2-5; no clear D. Per the germline V gene, CDR1 is MDHEN and CDR2 is SYDVKM. Trimming took off 6 bases at V and 5 bases at J, with 13 bases between the two ends. This CDR3 contains 13 residues. The CDR3 loop is CASSILPRETQYF. CDR3 nucleotides: TGTGCCAGCAGCATATTGCCGCGGGAGACCCAGTACTTC.